This TCR beta chain was identified in a study of blood T cell repertoires in COVID-19. In the study overall: Some COVID-19 samples were acute and others convalescent; all came from the United States, Italy and Spain. In each case, the material was cDNA or gDNA derived from T cells, B-cell-depleted T cells, or PBMCs.

The authors' processing: It was from reference gene primer amplification that nucleated cell counts were estimated. Assay used: immunoSEQ multiplex PCR; TCRdb lists only in-frame clones, some missing. V and J calls and clone size are given by that table; D and trimming were obtained from the DNA. The sample lists about 310,000 clones; nearly 90% were seen once. The V end was cut by 6 bases, the J end by 2 bases, with 17 bases between. The CDR3 sequence is 15 residues long. CDR1 is MNHEY, CDR2 SVGAGI, per germline. Seattle's cohort entered during active infection and was followed longitudinally. The chain couples TRBV6-5 to TRBJ2-7; tentatively, D is TRBD1 (6 bases). This sequence was found in a woman aged 40 to 55 with COVID-19, enrolled during active disease. Sequencing used peripheral blood. CDR3 nucleotide sequence: TGTGCCAGCAGCTACCTTCATGGGGGCGCCTACGAGCAGTACTTC. This gives the protein CASSYLHGGAYEQYF.